Reported below is one T cell receptor (beta chain). Antigen unknown. A clone one base away is much larger, so this may be a read error. Other DNA sequences of this sample code for an identical CDR3. Assay used: immunoSEQ multiplex PCR; TCRdb lists only in-frame clones, some missing. The profile covers about 510,000 clones, with less than 85% appearing a single time and 10% to 15% taken by the ten largest. The data were taken from a study of shared clonotypes between healthy human individuals. Study-level results: Blood alone was sampled, and tissue repertoires likely differ.

CDR3 length: 13 amino acids. V lost 10 bases and J lost 4, with 16 bases in between. The V gene's germline CDR1 is SEHNR and CDR2 FQNEAQ (reference sequence). The sequence was obtained from a woman aged 40-49 years in good health. Some clones in this sample may be carry-over from other donors' samples. The chain recombines TRBV7-9 with TRBJ1-1; D gene unclear. Sequences were obtained from PBMCs. The CDR3 coding sequence is TGTGCCACTCAAACCCGTTACGGCACTGAAGCTTTCTTT. Translating gives CATQTRYGTEAFF.